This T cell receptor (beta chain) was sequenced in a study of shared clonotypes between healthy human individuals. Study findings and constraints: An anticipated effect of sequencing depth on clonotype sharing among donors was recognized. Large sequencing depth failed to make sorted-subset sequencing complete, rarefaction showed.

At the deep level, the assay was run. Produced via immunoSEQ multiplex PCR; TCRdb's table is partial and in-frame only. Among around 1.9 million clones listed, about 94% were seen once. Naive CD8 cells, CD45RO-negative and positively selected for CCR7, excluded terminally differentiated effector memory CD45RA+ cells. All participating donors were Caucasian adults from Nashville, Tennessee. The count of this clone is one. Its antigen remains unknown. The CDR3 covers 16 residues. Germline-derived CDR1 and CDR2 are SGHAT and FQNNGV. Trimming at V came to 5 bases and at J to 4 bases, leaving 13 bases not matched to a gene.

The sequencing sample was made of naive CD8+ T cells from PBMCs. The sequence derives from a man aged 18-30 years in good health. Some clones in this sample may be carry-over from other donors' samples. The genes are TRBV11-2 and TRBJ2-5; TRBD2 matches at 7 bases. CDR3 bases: TGTGCCAGCAGCAGCGGTTTGCGGGAGAGGCGAGAGACCCAGTACTTC. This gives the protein CASSSGLRERRETQYF. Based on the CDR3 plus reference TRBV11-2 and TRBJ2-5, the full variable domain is EAGVAQSPRYKIIEKRQSVAFWCNPISGHATLYWYQQILGQGPKLLIQFQNNGVVDDSQLPKDRFSAERLKGVDSTLKIQPAKLEDSAVYLCASSSGLRERRETQYFGPGTRLLVL.